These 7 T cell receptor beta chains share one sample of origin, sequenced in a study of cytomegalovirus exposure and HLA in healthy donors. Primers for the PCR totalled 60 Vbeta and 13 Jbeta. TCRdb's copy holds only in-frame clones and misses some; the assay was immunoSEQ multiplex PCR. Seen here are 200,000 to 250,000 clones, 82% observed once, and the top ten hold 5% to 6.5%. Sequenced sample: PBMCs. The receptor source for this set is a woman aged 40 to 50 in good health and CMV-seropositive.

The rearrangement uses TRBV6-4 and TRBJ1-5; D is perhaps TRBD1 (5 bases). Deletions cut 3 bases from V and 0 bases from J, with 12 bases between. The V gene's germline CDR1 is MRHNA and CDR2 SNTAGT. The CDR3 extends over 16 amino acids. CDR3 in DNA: TGTGCCAGCAGTGAACGCAGGGACTATAGCAATCAGCCCCAGCATTTT. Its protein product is CASSERRDYSNQPQHF.

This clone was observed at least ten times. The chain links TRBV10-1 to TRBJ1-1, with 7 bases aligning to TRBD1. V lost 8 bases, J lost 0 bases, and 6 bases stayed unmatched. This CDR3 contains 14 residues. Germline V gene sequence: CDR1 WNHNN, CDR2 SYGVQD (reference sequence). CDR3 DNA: TGCGCCAGCCGACCGACAGGGATGAACACTGAAGCTTTCTTT. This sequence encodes CASRPTGMNTEAFF.

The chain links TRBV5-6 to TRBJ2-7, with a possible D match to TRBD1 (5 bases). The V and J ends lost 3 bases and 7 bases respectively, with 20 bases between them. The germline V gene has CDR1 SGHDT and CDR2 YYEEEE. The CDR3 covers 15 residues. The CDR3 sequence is CASSWTRPTRVEQYF. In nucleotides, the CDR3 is TGTGCCAGCAGCTGGACAAGGCCCACCCGCGTTGAGCAGTACTTC.

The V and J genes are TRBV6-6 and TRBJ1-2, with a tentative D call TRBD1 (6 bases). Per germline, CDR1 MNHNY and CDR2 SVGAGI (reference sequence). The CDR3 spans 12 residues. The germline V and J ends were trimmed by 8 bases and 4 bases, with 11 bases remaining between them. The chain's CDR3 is CASHRQAYGYTF. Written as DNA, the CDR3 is TGTGCCAGCCATCGACAGGCCTATGGCTACACCTTC.

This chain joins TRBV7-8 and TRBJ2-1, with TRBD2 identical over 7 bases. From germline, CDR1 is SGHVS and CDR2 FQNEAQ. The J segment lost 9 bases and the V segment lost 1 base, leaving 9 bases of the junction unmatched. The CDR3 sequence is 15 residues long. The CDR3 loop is CASSLVSVAGVEQFF. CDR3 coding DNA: TGTGCCAGCAGCTTAGTTTCGGTGGCGGGGGTTGAGCAGTTCTTC.

CDR3 bases: TGCAGCTCCAGACTAGCGGGAGGTGTTGATACGCAGTATTTT. Protein sequence: CSSRLAGGVDTQYF. V is TRBV29-1 and J is TRBJ2-3, with 13 bases aligning to TRBD2. The CDR3 is 14 residues long. The J segment lost 6 bases and the V segment lost 8 bases, leaving 8 bases of the junction unmatched. The germline gives CDR1 SQVTM, CDR2 ANQGSEA.

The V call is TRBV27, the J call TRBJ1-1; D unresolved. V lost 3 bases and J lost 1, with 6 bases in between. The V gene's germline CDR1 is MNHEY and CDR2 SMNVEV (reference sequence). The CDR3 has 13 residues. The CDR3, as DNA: TGTGCCAGCAGTTTCTTACAGAACACTGAAGCTTTCTTT. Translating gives CASSFLQNTEAFF.